This T cell receptor (beta chain) came from a study of blood T cell repertoires in COVID-19. At the level of the study: Specimens from acute and convalescent COVID-19 originated in the United States, Italy and Spain. T cells, B-cell-depleted T cells, or PBMCs supplied cDNA or gDNA.

In the original workflow: Reference gene primers were amplified, and this amplification served to estimate nucleated cell counts. Assay: immunoSEQ multiplex PCR; the TCRdb copy retains only in-frame clones and omits some. For V, J and clone size, that table is used; D and trimming come from the DNA. The sample records about 200,000 clones, over 75% being singletons. The CDR3 has 13 amino acids. V lost 7 bases and J lost 5, with 14 bases in between. The genes are TRBV12-3 or TRBV12-4 and TRBJ2-5, with D tentatively TRBD1 (5 bases). The TCR was taken from a man older than 75 with acute or convalescent COVID-19. Source material: peripheral blood. CDR3 loop: CASTLQGTETQYF. CDR3 DNA: TGTGCCAGCACCCTTCAGGGTACGGAGACCCAGTACTTC.